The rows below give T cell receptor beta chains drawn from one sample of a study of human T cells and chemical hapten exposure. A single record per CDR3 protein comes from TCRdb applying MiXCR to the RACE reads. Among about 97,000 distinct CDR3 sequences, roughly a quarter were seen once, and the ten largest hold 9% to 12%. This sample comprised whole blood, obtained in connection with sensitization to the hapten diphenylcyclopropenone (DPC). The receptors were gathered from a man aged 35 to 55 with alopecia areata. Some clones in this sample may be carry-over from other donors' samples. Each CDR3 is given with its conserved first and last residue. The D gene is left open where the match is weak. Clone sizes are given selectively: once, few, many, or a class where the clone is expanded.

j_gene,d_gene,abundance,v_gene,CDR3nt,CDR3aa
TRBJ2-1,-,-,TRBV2,TGTGCCAGCAGTGCGCCGAGGGGGGCGAATGAGCAGTTCTTC,CASSAPRGANEQFF
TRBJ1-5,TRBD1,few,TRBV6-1,TGTGCCAGCAGGCAGGGGGGGGATCAGCCCCAGCATTTT,CASRQGGDQPQHF
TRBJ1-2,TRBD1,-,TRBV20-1,TGCAGTGTTAGAGATTCGGAGGGGGCCGCCTATGGCTACACCTTC,CSVRDSEGAAYGYTF
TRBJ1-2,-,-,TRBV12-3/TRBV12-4,TGTGCCAGCAGACTCCGGGGTGCCTATGGCTACACCTTC,CASRLRGAYGYTF
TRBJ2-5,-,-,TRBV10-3,TGTGCCATCAGTCTCGGGACCGAAGAGACCCAGTACTTC,CAISLGTEETQYF
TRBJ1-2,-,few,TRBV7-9,TGTGCCAGCAGCCGCACAGGGCCCAATGGCTACACCTTC,CASSRTGPNGYTF
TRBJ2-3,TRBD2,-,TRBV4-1,TGCGCCAGCAGCCAAGAAACTAGCGGGGGCACAGATACGCAGTATTTT,CASSQETSGGTDTQYF
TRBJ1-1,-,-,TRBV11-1,TGTGCCAGCAACCCTCAGACGGTTAACACTGAAGCTTTCTTT,CASNPQTVNTEAFF
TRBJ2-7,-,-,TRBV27,TGTGCCAGCAGTTTAACAGGGTCCGGGGACGAGCAGTACTTC,CASSLTGSGDEQYF
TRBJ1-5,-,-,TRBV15,TGTGCCACCAGCAGCCTCCGCGGGGGGTGGACAAGACAGCCCCAGCATTTT,CATSSLRGGWTRQPQHF
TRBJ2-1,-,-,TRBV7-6,TGTGCCAGCAGCTTACGGCGGCGTGGTGATGAGCAGTTCTTC,CASSLRRRGDEQFF
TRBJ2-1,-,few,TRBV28,TGTGCCAGCAGTCCGACAGACAGAAACCGACCCTCCTACAATGAGCAGTTCTTC,CASSPTDRNRPSYNEQFF
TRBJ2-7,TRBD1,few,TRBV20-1,TGCAGTGCCCCCGGGACAGGGTCCTACGAGCAGTACTTC,CSAPGTGSYEQYF
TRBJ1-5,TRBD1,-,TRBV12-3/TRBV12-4,TGTGCCAGCAGCCTCTACAGGGGGGAGAATCAGCCCCAGCATTTT,CASSLYRGENQPQHF
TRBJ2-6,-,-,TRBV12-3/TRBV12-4,TGTGCCAGCAGTGTACACGGCTCTGGGGCCAACGTCCTGACTTTC,CASSVHGSGANVLTF
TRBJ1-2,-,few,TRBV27,TGTGCCAGCAGTTTCTGGTCAAACTATGGCTACACCTTC,CASSFWSNYGYTF
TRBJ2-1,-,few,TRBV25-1,TGTGCCAGCAGTTTGTCGGGGGTGCGGAATGAGCAGTTCTTC,CASSLSGVRNEQFF
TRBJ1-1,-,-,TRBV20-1,TGCAGTGCTAGGGGCTCGTGGGCTGAAGCTTTCTTT,CSARGSWAEAFF
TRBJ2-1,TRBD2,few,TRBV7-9,TGTGCCAGCAGCTTGGGCCTAGCGGGAGGTGTTGCTCAGTTCTTC,CASSLGLAGGVAQFF
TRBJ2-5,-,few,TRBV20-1,TGCAGTGCTCTGCGAGGAGGGGGGATTCTAGAGACCCAGTACTTC,CSALRGGGILETQYF
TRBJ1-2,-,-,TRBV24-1,TGTGCCACCAGTGTGGGGGAGGGACACGGCTACACCTTC,CATSVGEGHGYTF
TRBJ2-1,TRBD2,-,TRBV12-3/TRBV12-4,TGTGCCAGCAGTTCCGGCGGGAGCCTTCCCTACAATGAGCAGTTCTTC,CASSSGGSLPYNEQFF
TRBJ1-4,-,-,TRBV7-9,TGTGCCAGCAGCTTAGCAGCCTCTACTACAACTAATGAAAAACTGTTTTTT,CASSLAASTTTNEKLFF
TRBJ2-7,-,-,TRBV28,TGTGCCAGCACCCCTACTGGGGGCGCCTACGAGCAGTACTTC,CASTPTGGAYEQYF
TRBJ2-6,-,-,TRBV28,TGTGCCAGCAGTCCAAGTTGGTCTCGGGGCTCTGGGGCCAACATCCTGACTTTC,CASSPSWSRGSGANILTF
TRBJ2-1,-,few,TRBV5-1,TGCGCCAGCAGCTTGGGGGGGGGCCCAAACAATGAGCAGTTCTTC,CASSLGGGPNNEQFF
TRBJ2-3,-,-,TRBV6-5,TGTGCCAGCAGAAAACCAGGGACAGATACGCAGTATTTT,CASRKPGTDTQYF
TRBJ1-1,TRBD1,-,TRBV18,TGTGCCAGCTCGCCGAGACAGGGGGATGAAGCTTTCTTT,CASSPRQGDEAFF
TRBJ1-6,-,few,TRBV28,TGTGCCAGCAGTTTATTGGGGGGGCCGGGCGATTCACCCCTCCACTTT,CASSLLGGPGDSPLHF
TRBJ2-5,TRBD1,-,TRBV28,TGTGCCAGCAGTCGCCGGACAGGAGTCCAAGAGACCCAGTACTTC,CASSRRTGVQETQYF
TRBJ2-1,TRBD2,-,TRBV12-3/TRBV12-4,TGTGCCAGCAGTTCCAGGGGGGGACTAGCGGGAGCTAGGGTAAATGAGCAGTTCTTC,CASSSRGGLAGARVNEQFF
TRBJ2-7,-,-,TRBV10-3,TGTGCCATCAGTGAACAGGGAGGTAGCTACGAGCAGTACTTC,CAISEQGGSYEQYF
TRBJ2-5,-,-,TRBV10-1,TGCGCCAGCAGGCCGGGACAACGCCAAGAGACCCAGTACTTC,CASRPGQRQETQYF
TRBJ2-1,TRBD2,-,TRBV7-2,TGTGCCAGCAGCTTGGCTAGCGGGAGAAATGAGCAGTTCTTC,CASSLASGRNEQFF
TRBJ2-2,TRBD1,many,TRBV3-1,TGTGCCAGCAGACCCAGGGGGCCCGGGGAGCTGTTTTTT,CASRPRGPGELFF
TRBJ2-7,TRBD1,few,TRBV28,TGTGCCAGCAGGTCTGGACAGGGGGCATACGAGCAGTACTTC,CASRSGQGAYEQYF
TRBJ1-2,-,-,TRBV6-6,TGTGCCAGCAGTTACGAGAGGAGCTATGGCTACACCTTC,CASSYERSYGYTF
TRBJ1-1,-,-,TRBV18,TGTGCCAGCTCACCACCGGGGGCCACTGAAGCTTTCTTT,CASSPPGATEAFF
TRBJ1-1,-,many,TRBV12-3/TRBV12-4,TGTGCCAGCAGTTTAGGTCAGAACACTGAAGCTTTCTTT,CASSLGQNTEAFF
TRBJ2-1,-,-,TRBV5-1,TGCGCCAGCAGCTTTAATCTAGCCGGTGAGCAGTTCTTC,CASSFNLAGEQFF
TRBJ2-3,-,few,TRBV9,TGTGCCAGCAGTCGAGCGGCTCTAGCAGATACGCAGTATTTT,CASSRAALADTQYF
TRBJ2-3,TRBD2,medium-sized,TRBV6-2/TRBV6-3,TGTGCCAGTAGCGGGAGGGACACAGATACGCAGTATTTT,CASSGRDTDTQYF
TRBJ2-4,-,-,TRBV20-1,TGCAGTGCTAGGGCGGGAGCCAAAAACATTCAGTACTTC,CSARAGAKNIQYF
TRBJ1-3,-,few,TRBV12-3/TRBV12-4,TGTGCCAGCAGTCCAGGCCCGGACTTAGGCATATATTTT,CASSPGPDLGIYF
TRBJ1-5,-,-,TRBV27,TGTGCCAGCAGTTTTTCCGGGAATCAGCCCCAGCATTTT,CASSFSGNQPQHF
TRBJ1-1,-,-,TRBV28,TGTGCCAGCAGTTTATACAGGAACACTGAAGCTTTCTTT,CASSLYRNTEAFF
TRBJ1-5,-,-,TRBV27,TGTGCCAGCAGCCTCACGGGGGCAGGGAATCAGCCCCAGCATTTT,CASSLTGAGNQPQHF
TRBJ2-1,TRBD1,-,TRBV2,TGTGCCAGCAGGGAGACAGGGGTGAATGAGCAGTTCTTC,CASRETGVNEQFF
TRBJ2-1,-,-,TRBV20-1,TGCAGTGCTAGATCTGACTCCTACAATGAGCAGTTCTTC,CSARSDSYNEQFF
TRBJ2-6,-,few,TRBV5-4,TGTGCCAGCAGCCAGGAGCGCTCTGGGGCCAACGTCCTGACTTTC,CASSQERSGANVLTF
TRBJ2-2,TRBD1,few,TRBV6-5,TGTGCCAGCAGTTACTCGATTATGACAGGGGCCACCGGGGAGCTGTTTTTT,CASSYSIMTGATGELFF